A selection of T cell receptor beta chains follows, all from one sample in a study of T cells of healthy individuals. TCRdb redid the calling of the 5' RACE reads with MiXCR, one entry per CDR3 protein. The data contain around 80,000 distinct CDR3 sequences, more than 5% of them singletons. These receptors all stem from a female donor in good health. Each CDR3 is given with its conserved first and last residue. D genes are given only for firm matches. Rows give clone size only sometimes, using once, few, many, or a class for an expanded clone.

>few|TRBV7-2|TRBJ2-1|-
CASSLRGSINEQFF
TGTGCCAGCAGCCTTAGGGGAAGTATCAATGAGCAGTTCTTC
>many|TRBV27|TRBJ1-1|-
CASSEGRRNTEAFF
TGTGCCAGCAGTGAGGGACGGCGGAACACTGAAGCTTTCTTT
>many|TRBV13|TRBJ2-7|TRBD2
CASRTSGRSYEQYF
TGTGCCAGCAGGACTAGCGGGAGGAGTTACGAGCAGTACTTC
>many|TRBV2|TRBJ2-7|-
CASRRTDSSYEQYF
TGTGCCAGCAGAAGGACAGACAGCTCCTACGAGCAGTACTTC
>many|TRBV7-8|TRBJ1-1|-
CASSLHGGGGTEAFF
TGTGCCAGCAGCTTACACGGGGGCGGTGGCACTGAAGCTTTCTTT
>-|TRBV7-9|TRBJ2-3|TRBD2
CASLLGLAGGADTQYF
TGTGCCAGCCTGCTGGGACTAGCGGGTGGAGCAGATACGCAGTATTTT
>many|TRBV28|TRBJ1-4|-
CASSFNRATNEKLFF
TGTGCCAGCAGTTTTAACAGAGCAACTAATGAAAAACTGTTTTTT
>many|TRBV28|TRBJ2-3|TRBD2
CASSLGRVSTDTQYF
TGTGCCAGCAGTTTAGGGAGGGTTAGCACAGATACGCAGTATTTT
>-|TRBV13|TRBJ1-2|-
CASSLGLGGYGYTF
TGTGCCAGCAGCTTAGGTCTAGGAGGCTATGGCTACACCTTC
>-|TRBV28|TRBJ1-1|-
CASSYSGGDTEAFF
TGTGCCAGCAGTTATTCCGGGGGGGACACTGAAGCTTTCTTT
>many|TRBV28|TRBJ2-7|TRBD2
CASKPGGLYEQYF
TGTGCCAGCAAGCCGGGAGGGCTCTACGAGCAGTACTTC
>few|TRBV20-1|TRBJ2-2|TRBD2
CSARDVYLAGSNTGELFF
TGCAGTGCTAGAGACGTATATCTAGCGGGATCGAACACCGGGGAGCTGTTTTTT
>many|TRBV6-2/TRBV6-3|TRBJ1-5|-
CASSYEAGTYNQPQHF
TGTGCCAGCAGTTACGAGGCCGGGACATACAATCAGCCCCAGCATTTT
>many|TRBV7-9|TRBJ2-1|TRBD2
CASSLPPAGTFNEQFF
TGTGCCAGCAGCTTACCTCCAGCGGGAACCTTCAATGAGCAGTTCTTC
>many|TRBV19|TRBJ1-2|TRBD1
CASSGWRRDRTQDGYTF
TGTGCCAGTAGTGGATGGCGCCGGGACAGGACCCAGGATGGCTACACCTTC
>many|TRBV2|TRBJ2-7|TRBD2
CASRKREVMHEQYF
TGTGCCAGCCGGAAGCGGGAAGTAATGCATGAGCAGTACTTC
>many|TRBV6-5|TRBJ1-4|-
CASSPRGPPNEKLFF
TGTGCCAGCAGTCCCCGGGGCCCTCCTAATGAAAAACTGTTTTTT
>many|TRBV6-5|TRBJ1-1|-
CASSPDIWNTEAFF
TGTGCCAGCAGCCCCGACATTTGGAACACTGAAGCTTTCTTT
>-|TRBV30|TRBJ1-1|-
CAWSIEPHEAFF
TGTGCCTGGAGTATAGAACCCCATGAAGCTTTCTTT
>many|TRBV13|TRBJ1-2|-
CASHSGTGTDNYGYTF
TGTGCCAGCCACTCAGGGACCGGGACCGATAACTATGGCTACACCTTC
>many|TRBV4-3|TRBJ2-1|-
CASSQDEAEPYNEQFF
TGCGCCAGCAGCCAAGATGAAGCGGAACCTTACAATGAGCAGTTCTTC
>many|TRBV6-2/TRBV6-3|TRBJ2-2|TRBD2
CASSYSELAGVTGELFF
TGTGCCAGCAGTTACTCGGAACTAGCGGGAGTTACCGGGGAGCTGTTTTTT
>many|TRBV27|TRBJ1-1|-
CASRVLLNTEAFF
TGTGCCAGTAGAGTTCTGCTGAACACTGAAGCTTTCTTT
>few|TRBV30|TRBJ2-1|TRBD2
CAWSGLFPGTRPTNEQFF
TGTGCCTGGAGTGGACTATTTCCCGGGACTAGGCCCACCAATGAGCAGTTCTTC
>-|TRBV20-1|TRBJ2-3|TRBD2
CSARVLLAGTTDTQYF
TGCAGTGCTAGAGTTCTTTTAGCGGGTACCACAGATACGCAGTATTTT
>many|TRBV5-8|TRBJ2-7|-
CASSQGGIYEQYF
TGTGCCAGCAGCCAAGGGGGTATTTACGAGCAGTACTTC
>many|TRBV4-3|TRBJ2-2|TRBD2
CASSPGVVAGDPGELFF
TGCGCCAGCAGCCCCGGGGTCGTAGCGGGAGACCCCGGGGAGCTGTTTTTT
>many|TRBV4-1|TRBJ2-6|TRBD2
CASSQGRSGSGANVLTF
TGCGCCAGCAGCCAGGGGAGGAGCGGGAGCGGAGCCAACGTCCTGACTTTC
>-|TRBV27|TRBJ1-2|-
CASSPAGSYGYTF
TGTGCCAGCAGTCCAGCAGGCAGCTATGGCTACACCTTC
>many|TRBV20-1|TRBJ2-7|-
CSAYNTMGGEQYF
TGCAGTGCTTATAACACGATGGGAGGCGAGCAGTACTTC
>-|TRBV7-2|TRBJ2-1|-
CASSSSRLARNEQFF
TGTGCCAGCAGCAGTAGCAGGCTAGCGAGAAATGAGCAGTTCTTC
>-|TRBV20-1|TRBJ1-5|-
CSATSGAMNQPQHF
TGCAGTGCTACGTCAGGGGCTATGAATCAGCCCCAGCATTTT
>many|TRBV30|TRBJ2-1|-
CAWSTRTFSSFRQFF
TGTGCCTGGAGTACAAGGACCTTTTCTTCCTTCAGGCAGTTCTTC
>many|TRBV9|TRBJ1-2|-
CASSEDGANYGYTF
TGTGCCAGCAGCGAGGACGGTGCTAACTATGGCTACACCTTC
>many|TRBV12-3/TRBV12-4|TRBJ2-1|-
CASSLLGPAYNEQFF
TGTGCCAGCAGTTTACTCGGACCCGCATACAATGAGCAGTTCTTC
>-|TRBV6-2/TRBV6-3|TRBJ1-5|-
CASGNRENQPQHF
TGTGCCAGCGGAAACAGGGAAAATCAGCCCCAGCATTTT
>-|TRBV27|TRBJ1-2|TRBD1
CASRPTRGTGGVNYGYTF
TGTGCCAGCAGACCGACTAGGGGAACAGGGGGAGTTAACTATGGCTACACCTTC
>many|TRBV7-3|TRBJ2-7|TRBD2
CASSPTSYGGYEQYF
TGTGCCAGCAGTCCGACTAGCTACGGGGGCTACGAGCAGTACTTC
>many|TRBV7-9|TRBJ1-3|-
CASSLGGGGSGNTIYF
TGTGCCAGCAGCTTGGGTGGAGGGGGATCTGGAAACACCATATATTTT
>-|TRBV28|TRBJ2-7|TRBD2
CASSAGSSGYEQYF
TGTGCCAGCAGTGCCGGGTCTAGCGGCTACGAGCAGTACTTC
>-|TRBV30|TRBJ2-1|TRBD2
CAWSSGTSVGNEQFF
TGTGCCTGGAGTTCCGGGACTAGCGTGGGGAATGAGCAGTTCTTC
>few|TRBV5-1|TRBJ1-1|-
CASSLVWRGQDTEAFF
TGCGCCAGCAGCTTGGTCTGGCGGGGGCAGGACACTGAAGCTTTCTTT
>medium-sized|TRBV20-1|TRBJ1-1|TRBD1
CSARNPDRATEAFF
TGCAGTGCTAGAAACCCAGACAGGGCCACTGAAGCTTTCTTT
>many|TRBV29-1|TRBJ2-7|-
CSGQGGNSYEQYF
TGCAGCGGACAAGGGGGAAACTCCTACGAGCAGTACTTC
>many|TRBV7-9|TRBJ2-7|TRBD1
CASSSRDRSFEQYF
TGTGCCAGCAGCTCCCGGGACAGGAGTTTCGAGCAGTACTTC
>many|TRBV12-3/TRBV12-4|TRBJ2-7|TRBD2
CASSPRAGSLYEQYF
TGTGCCAGCAGTCCCCGAGCGGGGTCCCTCTACGAGCAGTACTTC
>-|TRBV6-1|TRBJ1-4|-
CASPVWGPTNEKLFF
TGTGCCAGCCCTGTGTGGGGTCCAACTAATGAAAAACTGTTTTTT